These 5 T cell receptor beta chains share one sample of origin, sequenced in a study of shared T cell receptors in the human thymus. Libraries were prepared by immunoSEQ multiplex PCR; TCRdb keeps only in-frame clonotypes and omits some of them. The sample contains 700,000 to 750,000 clones, 70% to 90% of which appear only once. The same data also went into a second study, on human thymus T cells.

The sequenced material came from thymocytes. The receptors derive from a girl in the first two years of life with a congenital heart defect.

The chain combines TRBV15 with TRBJ1-3; D gene ambiguous. V shed 4 bases and J shed 0 bases, with 13 bases lying between them. CDR1 and CDR2 (germline): LNHNV, YYDKDF (reference sequence). This CDR3 has 16 amino acids. For the CDR3, the DNA is TGTGCCACCAGCAAAATGGGTGACATCTCTGGAAACACCATATATTTT. Its protein product is CATSKMGDISGNTIYF.

The chain employs TRBV7-6 and TRBJ1-6; D gene uncertain. From germline, CDR1 is SGHVS and CDR2 FNYEAQ. The CDR3 is made up of 16 amino acids. V lost 5 bases to trimming and J lost 7 bases, with 18 bases between them. The CDR3 spells CASSHTRRGENSPLHF. CDR3 bases: TGTGCCAGCAGCCACACCCGACGGGGAGAAAATTCACCCCTCCACTTT.

This chain uses TRBV6-5 with TRBJ2-7; tentatively, D is TRBD1 (6 bases). The germline gives CDR1 MNHEY, CDR2 SVGAGI. This CDR3 region has 14 residues. V lost 2 bases and J lost 4, with 12 bases in between. CDR3 residues: CASSYRDTHYEQYF. In DNA form, the CDR3 reads TGTGCCAGCAGTTACAGGGACACCCATTACGAGCAGTACTTC.

This chain uses TRBV27 with TRBJ2-7; TRBD1 aligns across 7 bases. Trimming took 5 bases from V and 2 from J; bases not matched to a gene: 18. Per germline, CDR1 MNHEY and CDR2 SMNVEV (reference sequence). The CDR3 is made up of 18 amino acids. The CDR3 region has the DNA TGTGCCAGCAGTGCTCACCATACAATATGGGACAGTACCTACGAGCAGTACTTC. Translated, it gives CASSAHHTIWDSTYEQYF.

The chain carries TRBV5-6 and TRBJ1-1; 7 bases are a match to TRBD1. Germline CDR1 is SGHDT and CDR2 is YYEEEE. V lost 2 bases to trimming and J lost 4 bases; unmatched junction nucleotides: 14. The CDR3 is made up of 17 amino acids. The CDR3 DNA reads as TGTGCCAGCAGCTTTGTCGGACAGGTGATCATGGTCACTGAAGCTTTCTTT. It codes for CASSFVGQVIMVTEAFF.